This TCR beta chain stems from a study of spatial heterogeneity in lung cancer. Study-wide background: Detected sequences consistently included more beta-chain ones than alpha-chain ones.

Carried by each TCR cDNA molecule was a unique molecular identifier. TCRdb used MiXCR to reprocess the 5' RACE reads, holding one entry per CDR3 protein. The table records tens of thousands of distinct CDR3 sequences, roughly 13% of them present only once. Specified time point: sample taken at primary tumor resection. Samples were obtained from some 70 donors, all untreated early-stage non-small cell lung cancer patients. Sequencing of whole RNA from tumor, nontumor lung or frozen PBMC involved no sorting. Trimming left V 5 bases short and J 6 bases short, with 17 bases between. The germline gives CDR1 SEHNR, CDR2 FQNEAQ (reference sequence). This CDR3 region has 15 residues.

This TCR was sampled from a male donor with early-stage non-small cell lung cancer. This rearrangement joins TRBV7-9 to TRBJ1-5; D unclear. The specimen was PBMCs, collected at surgery. In DNA form, the CDR3 reads TGTGCCAGCAGCGCTCTAATAGGTAATATTCAGCCCCAGCATTTT. This gives the protein CASSALIGNIQPQHF. Combining the CDR3 with reference TRBV7-9 and TRBJ1-5 gives the whole variable domain DTGVSQNPRHKITKRGQNVTFRCDPISEHNRLYWYRQTLGQGPEFLTYFQNEAQLEKSRLLSDRFSAERPKGSFSTLEIQRTEQGDSAMYLCASSALIGNIQPQHFGDGTRLSIL.